One sample yielded the 2 T cell receptor beta chains listed below, sequenced in a study of cytomegalovirus exposure and HLA in healthy donors. Vbeta (60) and Jbeta (13) primers were used in the PCR. TCRdb's copy holds only in-frame clones and misses some; the assay was immunoSEQ multiplex PCR. The sample shows approximately 200,000 clones, around 78% of them seen only once. Sequences were obtained from PBMCs. These receptor sequences come from a man younger than 45 in good health and CMV-seronegative.

This chain links TRBV2 with TRBJ1-2, with 7 positions matching TRBD1. V lost 5 bases to trimming and J lost 2 bases; unmatched junction nucleotides: 14. Germline V CDR1 and CDR2: SNHLY, FYNNEI. CDR3 length equals 17 residues. This CDR3 reads CASSPRQGGSYNYGYTF. The CDR3 bases are TGTGCCAGCAGTCCTAGACAGGGTGGCTCTTACAACTATGGCTACACCTTC.

The genes are TRBV7-9 and TRBJ1-2; the D gene is possibly TRBD1 (5 bases). Deletions cut 4 bases from V and 3 bases from J, with 9 bases between. Germline loops: CDR1 SEHNR, CDR2 FQNEAQ (reference sequence). The length of the CDR3 is 13 residues. CDR3 sequence reads: CASSSWGDYGYTF. As DNA, the CDR3 is TGTGCCAGCAGCTCCTGGGGGGACTATGGCTACACCTTC.